This record covers a single T cell receptor beta chain. Its target is not known. These data originate in a study of T cell repertoires and HLA-DP antigens. Germline V lookup: CDR1 GTSNPN, CDR2 SVGIG (reference sequence). The CDR3 runs 13 residues. Trimming removed 5 bases from V and 0 bases from J, with 11 bases in between. The table came from immunoSEQ multiplex PCR; TCRdb's copy has only in-frame clones and leaves some out. The table shows about 89,000 clones, with around nine tenths occurring only once. The sample consisted of CD4+ T cells from PBMCs. The chain carries TRBV30 and TRBJ2-7; no clear D. This TCR was sampled from a man aged 50 to 59 in good health and CMV-seronegative. CDR3 protein: CAWSPGRSYEQYF. CDR3 in DNA: TGTGCCTGGTCCCCTGGGCGCTCCTACGAGCAGTACTTC.